This is a list of T cell receptor beta chains from one sample in a study of PD-L1 blockade in urothelial cancer. Sequenced by immunoSEQ multiplex PCR; TCRdb stores in-frame clones only, minus some. Found here are about 84,000 clones, 90% to 95% of them singletons; the top ten hold around 10%. Here the sequenced sample was PBMCs, taken around atezolizumab (anti-PD-L1) treatment. The receptors stem from a man in his fifties or sixties with urothelial cancer. Both conserved end residues are part of each CDR3. A D gene is named only where the DNA matches it firmly. Clone size is stated in some rows and not others, as once, few, many or a class when expanded.

V: TRBV11-2
D: .
J: TRBJ1-1
size: .
DNA: TGTGCCAGCAGCTTAGGGTCGCGTTTCAACACTGAAGCTTTCTTT
CDR3: CASSLGSRFNTEAFF

V: TRBV7-6
D: TRBD1
J: TRBJ1-2
size: .
DNA: TGTGCCAGCAGCTTACTGGGGGGGACAGGGGTTAACTATGGCTACACCTTC
CDR3: CASSLLGGTGVNYGYTF

V: TRBV6-4
D: TRBD1
J: TRBJ1-3
size: .
DNA: TGTGCCAGCAGTCCTGCCGGACAGGGGGCGAGGAACACCATATATTTT
CDR3: CASSPAGQGARNTIYF

V: TRBV9
D: .
J: TRBJ2-3
size: .
DNA: TGTGCCAGCAGCGTGGCTGACTACGGCACAGATACGCAGTATTTT
CDR3: CASSVADYGTDTQYF

V: TRBV7-9
D: .
J: TRBJ1-2
size: .
DNA: TGTGCCAGCAGCTTACCGGGGGGCGGTGGCTACACCTTC
CDR3: CASSLPGGGGYTF

V: TRBV28
D: .
J: TRBJ1-5
size: few
DNA: TGTGCCAGCAGTACACTGACCAGCGATCAGCCCCAGCATTTT
CDR3: CASSTLTSDQPQHF

V: TRBV19
D: .
J: TRBJ2-3
size: once
DNA: TGTGCCAGTAGCCGGGACTTTAGAGGAACCACAGATACGCAGTATTTT
CDR3: CASSRDFRGTTDTQYF

V: TRBV27
D: .
J: TRBJ1-1
size: .
DNA: TGTGCCAGCAGTCCGACATACCCCCCCACTGAAGCTTTCTTT
CDR3: CASSPTYPPTEAFF

V: TRBV5-4
D: TRBD2
J: TRBJ2-1
size: .
DNA: TGTGCCAGCAACCAGCGGGGGGCCAAAGACTACAATGAGCAGTTCTTC
CDR3: CASNQRGAKDYNEQFF

V: TRBV7-2
D: TRBD2
J: TRBJ2-3
size: .
DNA: TGTGCCAGCAGCTCGCCGCGTGGGGGGGTCCCCAGCACAGATACGCAGTATTTT
CDR3: CASSSPRGGVPSTDTQYF

V: TRBV19
D: TRBD1
J: TRBJ1-2
size: once
DNA: TGTGCCAGTAGTATGTTCGGGGACAGGGTCTTCGGCTACACCTTC
CDR3: CASSMFGDRVFGYTF

V: TRBV7-2
D: TRBD1
J: TRBJ1-1
size: .
DNA: TGTGCCAGCAGCTTGACAGGGGTGAACACTGAAGCTTTCTTT
CDR3: CASSLTGVNTEAFF

V: TRBV30
D: .
J: TRBJ1-2
size: once
DNA: TGTGCCTGGAATTTGGGGGCCCGGGGCTACACCTTC
CDR3: CAWNLGARGYTF

V: TRBV5-4
D: TRBD1
J: TRBJ2-1
size: .
DNA: TGTGCCAGCAGCAAGACCGGGACAGGGGCATCCAATGAGCAGTTCTTC
CDR3: CASSKTGTGASNEQFF

V: TRBV7-9
D: .
J: TRBJ1-6
size: .
DNA: TGTGCCAGCAGCTTATGGGGGGGGAGGAATAATTCACCCCTCCACTTT
CDR3: CASSLWGGRNNSPLHF

V: TRBV6-1
D: .
J: TRBJ1-5
size: .
DNA: TGTGCCAGCACAATTCATAGCAATCAGCCCCAGCATTTT
CDR3: CASTIHSNQPQHF

V: TRBV20-1
D: .
J: TRBJ2-5
size: .
DNA: TGCAGTGCTACTAGCCAAGAGACCCAGTACTTC
CDR3: CSATSQETQYF

V: TRBV5-1
D: TRBD2
J: TRBJ2-1
size: .
DNA: TGCGCCAGCAGCTCCACTAGCGGGAGGGAGTGGAATGAGCAGTTCTTC
CDR3: CASSSTSGREWNEQFF

V: TRBV19
D: .
J: TRBJ1-2
size: .
DNA: TGTGCCAGTTCCCGGCGGGGGAAAGAGGATGGCTACACCTTC
CDR3: CASSRRGKEDGYTF

V: TRBV7-3
D: .
J: TRBJ2-3
size: few
DNA: TGTGCCAGCAGCTTAGCGGGAAACACAGATACGCAGTATTTT
CDR3: CASSLAGNTDTQYF

V: TRBV19
D: .
J: TRBJ2-2
size: .
DNA: TGTGCCAGTAGTACCACTGCGATCCCGTCCGGGGAGCTGTTTTTT
CDR3: CASSTTAIPSGELFF